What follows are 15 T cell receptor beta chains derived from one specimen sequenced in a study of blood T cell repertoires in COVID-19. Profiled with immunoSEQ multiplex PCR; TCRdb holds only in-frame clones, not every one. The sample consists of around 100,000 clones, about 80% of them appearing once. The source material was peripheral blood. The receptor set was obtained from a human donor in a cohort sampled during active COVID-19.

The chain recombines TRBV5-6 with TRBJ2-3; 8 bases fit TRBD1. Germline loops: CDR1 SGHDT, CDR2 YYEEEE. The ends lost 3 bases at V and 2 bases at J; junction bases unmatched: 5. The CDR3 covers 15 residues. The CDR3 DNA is TGTGCCAGCAGCTGGGAGACAGGGGTCACAGATACGCAGTATTTT. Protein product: CASSWETGVTDTQYF.

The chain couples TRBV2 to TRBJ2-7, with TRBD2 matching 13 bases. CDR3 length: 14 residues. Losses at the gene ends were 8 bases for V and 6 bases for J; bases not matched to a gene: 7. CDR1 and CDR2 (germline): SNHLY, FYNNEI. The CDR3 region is CASRRLAGGTEQYF. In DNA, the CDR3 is TGTGCCAGCCGGAGACTAGCGGGGGGAACCGAGCAGTACTTC.

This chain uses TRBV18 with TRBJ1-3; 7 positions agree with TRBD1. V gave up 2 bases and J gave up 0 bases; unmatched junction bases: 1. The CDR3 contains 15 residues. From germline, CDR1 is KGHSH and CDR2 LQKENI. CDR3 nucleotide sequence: TGTGCCAGCTCACCAGGGACAGACTCTGGAAACACCATATATTTT. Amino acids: CASSPGTDSGNTIYF.

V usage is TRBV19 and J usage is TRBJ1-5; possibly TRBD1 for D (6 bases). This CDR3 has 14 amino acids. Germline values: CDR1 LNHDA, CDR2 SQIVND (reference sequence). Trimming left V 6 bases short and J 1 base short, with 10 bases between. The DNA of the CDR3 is TGTGCCAGTAGCAAAGACAGGAGCAATCAGCCCCAGCATTTT. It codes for CASSKDRSNQPQHF.

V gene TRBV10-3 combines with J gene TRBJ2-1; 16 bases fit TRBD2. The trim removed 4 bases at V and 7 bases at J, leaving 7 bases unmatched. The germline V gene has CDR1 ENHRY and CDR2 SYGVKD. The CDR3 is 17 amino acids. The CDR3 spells CAISARPGLAGGNEQFF. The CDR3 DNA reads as TGTGCCATCAGTGCCCGACCGGGACTAGCGGGGGGGAATGAGCAGTTCTTC.

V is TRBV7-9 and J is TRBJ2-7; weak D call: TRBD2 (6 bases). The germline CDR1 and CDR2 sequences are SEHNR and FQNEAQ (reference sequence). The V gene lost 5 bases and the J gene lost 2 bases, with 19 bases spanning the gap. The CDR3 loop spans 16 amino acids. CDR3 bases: TGTGCCAGCAGCCCCTGGGCGGGGCGAAGCACCTACGAGCAGTACTTC. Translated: CASSPWAGRSTYEQYF. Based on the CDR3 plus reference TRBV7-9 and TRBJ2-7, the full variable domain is DTGVSQNPRHKITKRGQNVTFRCDPISEHNRLYWYRQTLGQGPEFLTYFQNEAQLEKSRLLSDRFSAERPKGSFSTLEIQRTEQGDSAMYLCASSPWAGRSTYEQYFGPGTRLTVT.

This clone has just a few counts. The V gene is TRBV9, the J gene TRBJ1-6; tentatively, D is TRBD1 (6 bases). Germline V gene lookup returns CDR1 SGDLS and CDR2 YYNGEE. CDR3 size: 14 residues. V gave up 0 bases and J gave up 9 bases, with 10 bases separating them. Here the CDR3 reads CASSVARGSSPLHF. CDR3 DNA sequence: TGTGCCAGCAGCGTAGCCAGGGGAAGTTCACCCCTCCACTTT. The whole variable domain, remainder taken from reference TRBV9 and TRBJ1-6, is DSGVTQTPKHLITATGQRVTLRCSPRSGDLSVYWYQQSLDQGLQFLIQYYNGEERAKGNILERFSAQQFPDLHSELNLSSLELGDSALYFCASSVARGSSPLHFGNGTRLTVT.

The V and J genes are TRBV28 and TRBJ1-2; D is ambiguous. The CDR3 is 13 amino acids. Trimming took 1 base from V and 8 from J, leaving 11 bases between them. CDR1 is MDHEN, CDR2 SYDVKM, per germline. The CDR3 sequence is CASSLLQARGYTF. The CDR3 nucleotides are TGTGCCAGCAGTTTATTGCAGGCTCGGGGCTACACCTTC.

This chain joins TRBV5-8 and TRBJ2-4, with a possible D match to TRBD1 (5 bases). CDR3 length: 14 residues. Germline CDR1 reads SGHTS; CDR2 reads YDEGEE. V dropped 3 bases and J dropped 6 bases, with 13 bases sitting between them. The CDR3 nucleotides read TGTGCCAGCAGCTCCCTCGGCAGGGCAAACATTCAGTACTTC. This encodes CASSSLGRANIQYF.

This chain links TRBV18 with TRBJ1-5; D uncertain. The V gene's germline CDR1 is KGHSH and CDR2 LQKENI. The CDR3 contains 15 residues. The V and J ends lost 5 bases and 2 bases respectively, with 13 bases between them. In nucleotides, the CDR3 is TGTGCCAGCTCATCGCTAGAGGCGGGCAATCAGCCCCAGCATTTT. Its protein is CASSSLEAGNQPQHF.

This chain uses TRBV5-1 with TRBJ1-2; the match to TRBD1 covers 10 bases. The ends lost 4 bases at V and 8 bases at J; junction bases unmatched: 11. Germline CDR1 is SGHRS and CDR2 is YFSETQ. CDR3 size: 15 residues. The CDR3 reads CASSQTGTGVKGYTF. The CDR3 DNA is TGCGCCAGCAGCCAAACCGGGACAGGGGTTAAAGGCTACACCTTC.

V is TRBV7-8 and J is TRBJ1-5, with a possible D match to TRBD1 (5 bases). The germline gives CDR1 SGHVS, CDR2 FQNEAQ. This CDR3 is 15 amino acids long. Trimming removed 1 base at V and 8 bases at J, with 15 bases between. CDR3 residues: CASSLGQGLSEPQHF. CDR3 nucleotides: TGTGCCAGCAGCTTAGGGCAGGGTCTGAGTGAGCCCCAGCATTTT.

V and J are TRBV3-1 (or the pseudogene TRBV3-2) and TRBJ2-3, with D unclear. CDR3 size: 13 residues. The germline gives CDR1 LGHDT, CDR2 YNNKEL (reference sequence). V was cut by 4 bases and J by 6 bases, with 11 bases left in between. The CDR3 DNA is TGTGCCAGCAGCCCACCAGAGGCGGATACGCAGTATTTT. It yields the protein CASSPPEADTQYF.

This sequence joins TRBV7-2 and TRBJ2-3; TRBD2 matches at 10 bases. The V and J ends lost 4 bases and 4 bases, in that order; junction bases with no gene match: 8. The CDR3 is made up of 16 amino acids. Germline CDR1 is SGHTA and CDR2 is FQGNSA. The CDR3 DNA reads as TGTGCCAGCAGCTCCACTAGCGGGGCCCACCCAGATACGCAGTATTTT. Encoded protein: CASSSTSGAHPDTQYF.

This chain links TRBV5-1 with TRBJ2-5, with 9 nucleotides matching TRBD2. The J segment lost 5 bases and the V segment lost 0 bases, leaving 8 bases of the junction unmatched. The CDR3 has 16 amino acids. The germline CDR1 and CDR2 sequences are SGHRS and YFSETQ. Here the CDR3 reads CASSLVRRGGLETQYF. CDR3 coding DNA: TGCGCCAGCAGCTTGGTTCGGCGGGGGGGCCTGGAGACCCAGTACTTC.